The 12 T cell receptor beta chains presented below share a single source sample, sequenced in a study of monozygotic twins with cystic fibrosis. Some clones are missing from TCRdb's copy, which holds only in-frame ones; the method was immunoSEQ multiplex PCR. The sample has 11,000 to 15,000 clones, about 85% seen once. The sample taken for sequencing was blood. These receptors were taken from a boy under 18 with cystic fibrosis.

The V gene is TRBV14, the J gene TRBJ1-2, with 9 bases aligning to TRBD1. The CDR3 contains 14 residues. Looked up from germline, CDR1 is SGHDN and CDR2 is FVKESK. V shed 5 bases, J shed 8 bases, and the junction held 9 bases outside the gene matches. The CDR3 DNA sequence: TGTGCCAGCAGCTACAAACAGGGGGCAGAAGGCTACACCTTC. Translation: CASSYKQGAEGYTF.

The rearrangement uses TRBV5-8 and TRBJ2-7; TRBD2 matches at 8 bases. CDR3 length: 14 amino acids. CDR1 is SGHTS, CDR2 YDEGEE, per germline. The junction had 5 bases not matched to a gene; V was cut back by 1 base and J by 5 bases. DNA for the CDR3: TGTGCCAGCAGCTTGAGACTAGCGCCCGACGAGCAGTACTTC. It specifies CASSLRLAPDEQYF.

CDR3 amino acids: CASSRGLMTTDTQYF. Here the CDR3 DNA reads TGCGCCAGCAGCCGGGGGCTAATGACCACAGATACGCAGTATTTT. This sequence joins TRBV4-1 and TRBJ2-3; D perhaps matches TRBD1 (6 bases). The CDR3 contains 15 residues. The germline V gene encodes CDR1 MGHRA and CDR2 YSYEKL. V was pared by 4 bases and J by 2 bases, with 13 bases between.

The chain combines TRBV5-1 with TRBJ1-2; 9 bases fit TRBD1. The CDR3 is 15 residues long. V lost 3 bases and J lost 8; bases outside the gene matches: 11. Germline CDR1 and CDR2: SGHRS and YFSETQ. As DNA, the CDR3 is TGCGCCAGCAGCTCGACCGGGACAGGGCGGGTCGGCTACACCTTC. It is translated as CASSSTGTGRVGYTF.

The chain links TRBV9 to TRBJ2-3; D might be TRBD2 (6 bases). This CDR3 comprises 19 residues. Germline V CDR1 and CDR2: SGDLS, YYNGEE. Trimming left V 3 bases short and J 0 bases short, with 23 bases between. The CDR3 here is CASSALQGGPSVSTDTQYF. The CDR3 DNA follows: TGTGCCAGCAGCGCACTTCAAGGAGGACCTAGCGTAAGCACAGATACGCAGTATTTT.

J is TRBJ1-4 and V is TRBV2; D uncertain. Germline V CDR1 and CDR2: SNHLY, FYNNEI. V lost 4 bases and J lost 5, with 5 bases in between. The length of the CDR3 is 12 residues. The CDR3 DNA follows: TGTGCCAGCAGTGGAGAAAATGAAAAACTGTTTTTT. Its protein product is CASSGENEKLFF.

The V call is TRBV15, the J call TRBJ2-7; 9 bases are shared with TRBD1. Germline V gives CDR1 LNHNV, CDR2 YYDKDF (reference sequence). V lost 5 bases, J lost 4 bases, and 9 bases stayed unmatched. The CDR3 is 15 amino acids. CDR3 amino acids: CATSSTDRGLYEQYF. For the CDR3, the DNA is TGTGCCACCAGCTCGACAGACAGGGGGTTATACGAGCAGTACTTC.

The sample holds one count of this clone. This chain connects TRBV11-2 to TRBJ2-2; TRBD1 matches at 7 bases. Per germline, CDR1 SGHAT and CDR2 FQNNGV. Trimming at V came to 5 bases and at J to 4 bases, leaving 10 bases not matched to a gene. This CDR3 comprises 16 residues. The CDR3 is CASSSNRGRSTGELFF. CDR3 DNA sequence: TGTGCCAGCAGCAGTAACAGGGGTAGAAGCACCGGGGAGCTGTTTTTT.

The V gene is TRBV7-3, the J gene TRBJ1-6; no firm D call. Germline V lookup: CDR1 SGHTA, CDR2 FQGTGA. V dropped 4 bases and J dropped 9 bases, with 7 bases sitting between them. The CDR3 consists of 12 residues. CDR3 protein: CASSSPGSPLHF. CDR3 nucleotides: TGTGCCAGCAGCTCCCCAGGTTCACCCCTCCACTTT.

Here the CDR3 reads CASSLGGTNEKLFF. CDR3 sequence (DNA): TGTGCCAGCAGCCTAGGTGGGACTAATGAAAAACTGTTTTTT. The V gene is TRBV28, the J gene TRBJ1-4; D gene ambiguous. Germline V CDR1 and CDR2: MDHEN, SYDVKM. The CDR3 runs 14 residues. Trimming took 6 bases from V and 2 from J, leaving 10 bases between them.

This clone was seen a single time. The rearrangement joins TRBV27 to TRBJ2-2; 9 bases are a match to TRBD1. The germline CDR1 and CDR2 sequences are MNHEY and SMNVEV (reference sequence). The J segment lost 7 bases and the V segment lost 6 bases, leaving 6 bases of the junction unmatched. There are 14 residues in the CDR3. This CDR3 reads CASRSGTGIGELFF. The DNA of the CDR3 is TGTGCCAGCAGGTCCGGGACAGGGATCGGGGAGCTGTTTTTT.

This chain connects TRBV11-2 to TRBJ2-2, with D unresolved. CDR1 and CDR2 (germline): SGHAT, FQNNGV. V was pared by 1 base and J by 4 bases, with 16 bases between. The CDR3 sequence is 17 residues long. The CDR3 here is CASSLVGIRLGTGELFF. CDR3 sequence (DNA): TGTGCCAGCAGCTTAGTGGGGATCCGTCTCGGCACCGGGGAGCTGTTTTTT. Full variable domain (remainder filled in from reference TRBV11-2 and TRBJ2-2): EAGVAQSPRYKIIEKRQSVAFWCNPISGHATLYWYQQILGQGPKLLIQFQNNGVVDDSQLPKDRFSAERLKGVDSTLKIQPAKLEDSAVYLCASSLVGIRLGTGELFFGEGSRLTVL.